Detailed here is one T cell receptor (beta chain). The data derive from a study of blood T cell repertoires in COVID-19. Original data processing: Amplification from reference gene primers served as the basis for estimated nucleated cell counts. Data came from immunoSEQ multiplex PCR; TCRdb stores just in-frame clones and leaves some out. D and trimming come from the DNA, and the V and J calls and clone size come from that table. The table has over 40,000 clones, just over 85% seen once. Trimming took 2 bases from V and 6 from J; bases not matched to a gene: 4. CDR3 length: 15 amino acids. Germline values: CDR1 KGHSH, CDR2 LQKENI.

Sequenced: peripheral blood. The receptor's source is an older man with active COVID-19. The rearrangement uses TRBV18 and TRBJ1-5, with TRBD1 identical over 10 bases. Written as DNA, the CDR3 is TGTGCCAGCTCACCAGGGGGGACAGGGGTTCAGCCCCAGCATTTT. Translated, it gives CASSPGGTGVQPQHF.